The rows below give T cell receptor beta chains drawn from one sample of a study of PD-1 blockade in mismatch repair-deficient tumors. Repertoires were generated with immunoSEQ multiplex PCR, while TCRdb's copy carries only in-frame clones and drops some. The profile covers around 14,000 clones, with under 90% appearing a single time and roughly 11% taken by the ten largest. These receptors have no identified antigens. Specimen: cells cultured in vitro, collected from a patient treated with pembrolizumab. The receptors were gathered from an adult with mismatch repair-deficient cancer. The CDR3 runs from the conserved cysteine through the conserved F or W. Fields, in order: CDR3 protein, V gene, J gene, clone size. Expanded clones are given a class, and other clones once, few, many or no size at all.

CASKGTYSIETQYF	TRBV6-6	TRBJ2-5	-
CASSYSGRTGHGYTF	TRBV6-6	TRBJ1-2	-
CASSLGLRGTGELFF	TRBV11-2	TRBJ2-2	-
CASSLGQGAADTQYF	TRBV5-1	TRBJ2-3	-
CASSAGTDWGLNTIYF	TRBV25-1	TRBJ1-3	-
CASSLGRASGNTIYF	TRBV7-8	TRBJ1-3	-
CASSPELGFYNEQFF	TRBV9	TRBJ2-1	-
CASSLGLAGGLGHEQYF	TRBV4-2	TRBJ2-7	-
CASSVQGGSYEQYF	TRBV7-6	TRBJ2-7	-
CASSVVGTYGYTF	TRBV9	TRBJ1-2	-
CASSKGGLAGSSYNEQFF	TRBV5-1	TRBJ2-1	-
CASSLAGYEQFF	TRBV5-1	TRBJ2-1	-
CAWSHPGKFNYTQYF	TRBV30	TRBJ2-3	-
CASSQEKGSPGNPLGYTF	TRBV4-2	TRBJ1-2	-
CASSALAGGRQNIQYF	TRBV9	TRBJ2-4	once
CASSYSWTDSDSPLHF	TRBV6-5	TRBJ1-6	-
CASSDPGQGAIRNTEAFF	TRBV6-1	TRBJ1-1	-
CASSELGQKVSAGNTIYF	TRBV6-1	TRBJ1-3	-